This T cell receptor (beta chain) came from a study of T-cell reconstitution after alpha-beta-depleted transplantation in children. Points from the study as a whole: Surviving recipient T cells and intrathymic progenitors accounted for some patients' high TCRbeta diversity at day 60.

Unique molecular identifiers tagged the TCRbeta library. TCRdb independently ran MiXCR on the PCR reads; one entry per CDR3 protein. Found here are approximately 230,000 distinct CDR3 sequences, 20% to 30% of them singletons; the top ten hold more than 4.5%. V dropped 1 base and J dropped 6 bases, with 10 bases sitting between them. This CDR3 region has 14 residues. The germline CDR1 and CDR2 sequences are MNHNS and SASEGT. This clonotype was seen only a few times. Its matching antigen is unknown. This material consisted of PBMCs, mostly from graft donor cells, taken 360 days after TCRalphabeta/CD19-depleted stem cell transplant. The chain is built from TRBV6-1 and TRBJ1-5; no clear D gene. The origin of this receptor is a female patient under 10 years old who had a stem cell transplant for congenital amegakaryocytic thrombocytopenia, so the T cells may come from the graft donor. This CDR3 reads CASSEVPGTQPQHF. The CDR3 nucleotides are TGTGCCAGCAGTGAAGTTCCGGGAACTCAGCCCCAGCATTTT.